The 11 T cell receptor beta chains listed next were all sequenced from one sample in a study of T cell repertoires in cytomegalovirus infection. Their recognized antigens are unknown. TCRdb re-analysed the reads in MiXCR, keeping a single row per CDR3 protein. This sample carries about 500,000 distinct CDR3 sequences, 30% to 40% of them seen once, and the ten largest clones take roughly a sixth. Sequenced here: cultured PBMCs, sampled from culture after CMV antigen stimulation. These receptors were obtained from a human donor in good health (CMV status not recorded). Some clones in this sample may be carry-over from other donors' samples.

This clonotype was seen a handful of times. The gene calls are TRBV7-2 and TRBJ1-1; weak D call: TRBD1 (5 bases). The CDR3 sequence is 15 residues long. Germline V gene sequence: CDR1 SGHTA, CDR2 FQGNSA. Trimming pared 0 bases from V and 4 bases from J, leaving 12 bases between. The CDR3 loop is CASSLAWSGSTEAFF. The CDR3 DNA follows: TGTGCCAGCAGCTTAGCGTGGTCAGGGAGCACTGAAGCTTTCTTT.

The chain is built from TRBV4-1 and TRBJ1-5, with a tentative D call TRBD1 (5 bases). Trimming left V 3 bases short and J 5 bases short, with 14 bases between. This CDR3 region has 15 residues. Germline V gene sequence: CDR1 MGHRA, CDR2 YSYEKL. The CDR3 DNA is TGCGCCAGCAGCCAGGGATCGGCAGGGCATCAGCCCCAGCATTTT. Translation: CASSQGSAGHQPQHF.

This chain links TRBV29-1 with TRBJ2-3; no firm D call. Germline V CDR1 and CDR2: SQVTM, ANQGSEA. Trimming shortened V by 8 bases and J by 2 bases, and 23 bases separated the two germline ends. This CDR3 is built from 16 residues. The CDR3 spells CSSRKKPAYPTDTQYF. The CDR3 region has the DNA TGCAGCTCAAGAAAAAAGCCGGCGTACCCCACAGATACGCAGTATTTT.

This clonotype turned up a few times. This chain uses TRBV7-9 with TRBJ1-4; weak D call: TRBD1 (6 bases). Trimming took 0 bases from V and 3 from J, leaving 11 bases between them. The CDR3 spans 16 residues. CDR1 is SEHNR and CDR2 is FQNEAQ in the germline V gene (reference sequence). The CDR3 sequence: CASSLAAAGANEKLFF. The CDR3 region has the DNA TGTGCCAGCAGCTTAGCGGCGGCAGGGGCTAATGAAAAACTGTTTTTT. Based on the CDR3 plus reference TRBV7-9 and TRBJ1-4, the full variable domain is DTGVSQNPRHKITKRGQNVTFRCDPISEHNRLYWYRQTLGQGPEFLTYFQNEAQLEKSRLLSDRFSAERPKGSFSTLEIQRTEQGDSAMYLCASSLAAAGANEKLFFGSGTQLSVL.

The rearrangement joins TRBV7-9 to TRBJ1-4; D is ambiguous. The CDR3 has 12 residues. The V and J ends lost 5 bases and 7 bases respectively, with 8 bases between them. Germline V gene lookup returns CDR1 SEHNR and CDR2 FQNEAQ (reference sequence). CDR3 residues: CASSPAGEKLFF. DNA of the CDR3: TGTGCCAGCAGCCCGGCGGGTGAAAAACTGTTTTTT. The whole variable domain, filled in from reference TRBV7-9 and TRBJ1-4, reads DTGVSQNPRHKITKRGQNVTFRCDPISEHNRLYWYRQTLGQGPEFLTYFQNEAQLEKSRLLSDRFSAERPKGSFSTLEIQRTEQGDSAMYLCASSPAGEKLFFGSGTQLSVL.

This clonotype turned up a few times. The rearrangement uses TRBV11-1 and TRBJ2-7; D ambiguous. Germline assignment: CDR1 SGHAT and CDR2 FQDESV (reference sequence). This CDR3 is 14 amino acids long. V was cut by 1 base and J by 4 bases, with 11 bases left in between. The CDR3 region has the DNA TGTGCCAGCAGCTTAGGTCAGCTTGGGTACGAGCAGTACTTC. Its translation is CASSLGQLGYEQYF.

This chain joins TRBV28 and TRBJ2-7; 7 bases line up with TRBD1. The V gene end was trimmed by 8 bases and the J gene end by 2 bases; junction bases not matched to a gene: 9. The CDR3 is made up of 14 amino acids. Germline CDR1 MDHEN, CDR2 SYDVKM. CDR3 in amino acids: CASRGSGQPYEQYV. The CDR3, as DNA: TGTGCCAGCCGTGGGTCGGGACAGCCCTACGAGCAGTACGTC.

The CDR3 DNA follows: TGTGCCAGCAGTTTGCCGACTAGCGGGGGGAGGTCCTACAATGAGCAGTTCTTC. It translates to CASSLPTSGGRSYNEQFF. The chain has TRBV28 and TRBJ2-1, with 13 bases lining up with TRBD2. This CDR3 contains 18 residues. Germline V lookup: CDR1 MDHEN, CDR2 SYDVKM. Trimming removed 3 bases from V and 1 base from J; junction bases left unmatched: 6.

This clonotype showed up just a few times. This chain joins TRBV6-2 or TRBV6-3 and TRBJ1-2; possible D gene TRBD1, 6 bases. The CDR3 loop spans 13 amino acids. Germline CDR1 MNHEY, CDR2 SVGEGT. V was pared by 6 bases and J by 7 bases, with 15 bases between. The CDR3: CASRIRQAGGYTF. As DNA, the CDR3 is TGTGCCAGCAGGATCCGACAGGCTGGTGGCTACACCTTC.

The chain carries TRBV28 and TRBJ2-7; D is undetermined. Between the trimmed V and J ends, which lost 1 base and 5 bases, there was a span of 21 bases. This CDR3 is 17 amino acids long. Looked up from germline, CDR1 is MDHEN and CDR2 is SYDVKM. CDR3: CASSLFKSSDARDEQYF. The CDR3 nucleotides read TGTGCCAGCAGTTTATTTAAGTCTTCAGACGCGCGCGACGAGCAGTACTTC.

The sample holds a few counts of this clonotype. The DNA of the CDR3 is TGTGCCAGCAGACAACAGGGGGCGGACTATGGCTACACCTTC. It specifies CASRQQGADYGYTF. The rearrangement uses TRBV6-2 or TRBV6-3 and TRBJ1-2, with 9 nucleotides matching TRBD1. Germline assignment: CDR1 MNHEY and CDR2 SVGEGT. The CDR3 runs 14 residues. The trim removed 6 bases at V and 3 bases at J, leaving 5 bases unmatched.